Listed here are 25 T cell receptor beta chains from one sample, sequenced in a study of T cell responses to AZD1222 COVID-19 vaccine. Clones were read by immunoSEQ multiplex PCR, and TCRdb kept only the in-frame ones, dropping some. The sample gives 75,000 to 85,000 clones, 90% of which show up once; around 1.5% is in the top ten. Sample: peripheral blood, taken 28 days after the second AZD1222 dose. These receptors originate from an adult who received the AZD1222 COVID-19 vaccine.

The chain has TRBV6-5 and TRBJ2-5, with 8 bases aligning to TRBD1. This CDR3 is 14 amino acids long. CDR1 MNHEY and CDR2 SVGAGI come from the germline V gene. Trimming at V came to 4 bases and at J to 4 bases, leaving 5 bases not matched to a gene. CDR3 nucleotide sequence: TGTGCCAGCAGTTCCTCGACAGGGGTAGAGACCCAGTACTTC. It codes for CASSSSTGVETQYF.

The chain links TRBV6-5 to TRBJ1-2; no clear D gene. Germline V gene lookup returns CDR1 MNHEY and CDR2 SVGAGI. This CDR3 has 14 residues. Trimming shortened V by 6 bases and J by 2 bases, and 13 bases separated the two germline ends. CDR3 bases: TGTGCCAGCAGACCGACCACAGAGAACTATGGCTACACCTTC. It encodes CASRPTTENYGYTF.

The chain links TRBV15 to TRBJ2-7; 7 bases agree with TRBD2. Germline values: CDR1 LNHNV, CDR2 YYDKDF (reference sequence). CDR3 size: 13 residues. The trim removed 9 bases at V and 2 bases at J, leaving 7 bases unmatched. The CDR3 loop is CATAVGGTYEQYF. The CDR3 DNA reads as TGTGCCACGGCCGTGGGGGGGACCTACGAGCAGTACTTC.

The V gene is TRBV5-1, the J gene TRBJ1-1; D is undetermined. Trimming removed 4 bases at V and 1 base at J, with 14 bases between. This CDR3 contains 15 residues. Germline assignment: CDR1 SGHRS and CDR2 YFSETQ. CDR3 region: CASSTLAMGNTEAFF. The CDR3 DNA follows: TGCGCCAGCAGCACCCTGGCCATGGGGAACACTGAAGCTTTCTTT.

V gene TRBV28 combines with J gene TRBJ1-1, with 10 bases that match TRBD1. The germline gives CDR1 MDHEN, CDR2 SYDVKM. This CDR3 is built from 14 residues. The junction had 10 bases not matched to a gene; V was cut back by 5 bases and J by 10 bases. The CDR3 nucleotides are TGTGCCAGCAGTACCGACAGGGGGCGGTTCGGAGCTTTCTTT. As protein: CASSTDRGRFGAFF.

In DNA, the CDR3 is TGCGCCAGCAGCTTATTACAGGGGATGGATTCACCCCTCCACTTT. Translation gives CASSLLQGMDSPLHF. This rearrangement joins TRBV5-1 to TRBJ1-6; 7 bases fit TRBD1. This CDR3 region has 15 residues. V lost 2 bases to trimming and J lost 8 bases; unmatched junction nucleotides: 7. CDR1 and CDR2 from the germline V gene are SGHRS and YFSETQ. Using reference TRBV5-1 and TRBJ1-6 for the parts outside the CDR3, the full variable domain is KAGVTQTPRYLIKTRGQQVTLSCSPISGHRSVSWYQQTPGQGLQFLFEYFSETQRNKGNFPGRFSGRQFSNSRSEMNVSTLELGDSALYLCASSLLQGMDSPLHFGNGTRLTVT.

The chain uses TRBV20-1 and TRBJ1-2; weak D call: TRBD1 (6 bases). Germline-derived CDR1 and CDR2 are DFQATT and SNEGSKA (reference sequence). The CDR3 runs 10 residues. V lost 4 bases to trimming and J lost 8 bases, with 8 bases between them. The CDR3 region is CSAMRGGYTF. The CDR3 bases are TGCAGTGCTATGAGGGGGGGCTACACCTTC.

The chain links TRBV5-5 to TRBJ1-4; TRBD1 matches 8 bases. The ends lost 5 bases at V and 3 bases at J; junction bases unmatched: 9. Germline V CDR1 and CDR2: SGHKS, YYEKEE (reference sequence). The CDR3 consists of 16 residues. Here the CDR3 reads CASSNPGTGSNEKLFF. The CDR3 nucleotides read TGTGCCAGCAGTAATCCCGGGACAGGCTCTAATGAAAAACTGTTTTTT.

The chain uses TRBV30 and TRBJ2-7; perhaps D is TRBD1 or TRBD2 (5 bases each). The V gene's germline CDR1 is GTSNPN and CDR2 SVGIG (reference sequence). Trimming took 5 bases from V and 7 from J, leaving 12 bases between them. This CDR3 region has 11 residues. The CDR3 protein is CAWRGRGEQYF. As DNA, the CDR3 is TGTGCCTGGCGGGGCAGAGGGGAGCAGTACTTC.

This clone was seen a few times. The genes are TRBV6-5 and TRBJ2-7; 11 positions agree with TRBD1. The germline gives CDR1 MNHEY, CDR2 SVGAGI. The V and J ends lost 0 bases and 0 bases, in that order; junction bases with no gene match: 1. This CDR3 is built from 16 residues. The CDR3 sequence: CASSYSGTGGSYEQYF. The CDR3 DNA reads TGTGCCAGCAGTTACTCAGGGACAGGGGGCTCCTACGAGCAGTACTTC.

This chain joins TRBV21-1 and TRBJ1-2; TRBD1 reflects the table's D call only, with no check against the DNA. TRBV21-1 corresponds to a pseudogene. The CDR3 extends over 12 amino acids. DNA for the CDR3: TGTGCCATACAACAGGGGAGCTATGGCTACACCTTC. The encoded protein is CAIQQGSYGYTF.

The chain combines TRBV3-1 (or the pseudogene TRBV3-2) with TRBJ2-7; D possibly corresponds to TRBD1 (5 bases). This CDR3 region has 15 residues. The V end was cut by 4 bases, the J end by 1 base, with 14 bases between. From germline, CDR1 is LGHDT and CDR2 YNNKEL (reference sequence). In nucleotides, the CDR3 is TGTGCCAGCAGCCCCGATCCAGGGCTTTCCTACGAGCAGTACTTC. This codes for CASSPDPGLSYEQYF.

The rearrangement joins TRBV18 to TRBJ2-7; D uncertain. In germline, CDR1 is KGHSH, CDR2 LQKENI. The CDR3 is made up of 14 amino acids. Deletions cut 4 bases from V and 4 bases from J, with 14 bases between. In DNA, the CDR3 is TGTGCCAGCTCACGAGAGGCAAGGCAGTACGAGCAGTACTTC. Residues: CASSREARQYEQYF.

The chain couples TRBV14 to TRBJ1-4; no clear D gene. This CDR3 comprises 15 residues. Germline values: CDR1 SGHDN, CDR2 FVKESK. Trimming removed 4 bases at V and 8 bases at J, with 17 bases between. CDR3 sequence (DNA): TGTGCCAGCAGCCCCCTAGGGTCGAGCGGGGAAAAACTGTTTTTT. Its translation is CASSPLGSSGEKLFF.

Regarding this clone: Other DNA sequences in this specimen translate into the identical CDR3. The rearrangement uses TRBV7-2 and TRBJ1-2; D is unresolved. The CDR3 runs to 11 residues. V lost 5 bases, J lost 5 bases, and 6 bases lay in between. Germline CDR1 reads SGHTA; CDR2 reads FQGNSA. The CDR3 DNA reads as TGTGCCAGCAGCCAGAGATATGGCTACACCTTC. This codes for CASSQRYGYTF.

The V gene is TRBV5-8, the J gene TRBJ2-5; D not resolved. The V end lost 4 bases, the J end lost 4 bases, and 11 bases lay between the germline ends. The CDR3 runs to 13 residues. The germline gives CDR1 SGHTS, CDR2 YDEGEE. Here the CDR3 reads CASSLEFSETQYF. As DNA, the CDR3 is TGTGCCAGCAGCCTCGAATTTTCAGAGACCCAGTACTTC.

This chain connects TRBV4-3 to TRBJ2-7; D is undetermined. Germline assignment: CDR1 LGHNA and CDR2 YSLEER. The CDR3 consists of 13 residues. Trimming took off 0 bases at V and 7 bases at J, with 10 bases between the two ends. The CDR3 region is CASSQESMTEQYF. The CDR3 DNA reads as TGCGCCAGCAGCCAAGAATCTATGACAGAGCAGTACTTC.

The V gene is TRBV24-1, the J gene TRBJ1-1, with D perhaps TRBD1 (5 bases). V lost 6 bases and J lost 5, with 12 bases in between. The CDR3 is made up of 13 amino acids. From germline, CDR1 is KGHDR and CDR2 SFDVKD. CDR3: CATSPTAGTEAFF. Here the CDR3 DNA reads TGTGCCACCAGTCCGACAGCGGGGACTGAAGCTTTCTTT.

The chain is built from TRBV6-2 or TRBV6-3 and TRBJ1-5, with TRBD1 matching over 9 bases. This CDR3 is built from 15 residues. Germline CDR1 reads MNHEY; CDR2 reads SVGEGT. After removal of 2 bases from V and 6 bases from J, the junction contained 5 bases not matched to a gene. The CDR3 spells CASSYTGGRGQPQHF. As DNA, the CDR3 is TGTGCCAGCAGTTACACAGGGGGCAGAGGTCAGCCCCAGCATTTT.

The chain carries TRBV5-1 and TRBJ2-1; D is possibly TRBD2 (6 bases). Germline V gene data show CDR1 as SGHRS and CDR2 as YFSETQ. Trimming shortened V by 4 bases and J by 7 bases, and 21 bases separated the two germline ends. The CDR3 contains 16 residues. The CDR3 DNA reads TGCGCCAGCAGCAGGATACGGGACTCTCGGGAAAATGAGCAGTTCTTC. Protein product: CASSRIRDSRENEQFF.

V usage is TRBV27 and J usage is TRBJ1-1; the match to TRBD1 covers 7 bases. CDR3 length: 13 amino acids. Trimming at V came to 4 bases and at J to 5 bases, leaving 4 bases not matched to a gene. CDR1 and CDR2 from the germline V gene are MNHEY and SMNVEV (reference sequence). The CDR3 loop reads CASSSGGRTEAFF. The DNA for the CDR3 is TGTGCCAGCAGTTCAGGGGGTAGAACTGAAGCTTTCTTT.

The chain uses TRBV29-1 and TRBJ2-4, with a possible D match to TRBD2 (6 bases). CDR1 and CDR2 (germline): SQVTM, ANQGSEA. This CDR3 is built from 13 residues. Trimming shortened V by 2 bases and J by 7 bases, and 12 bases separated the two germline ends. The CDR3 spells CSVELYGGNIQYF. The CDR3, as DNA: TGCAGCGTTGAACTATATGGGGGGAACATTCAGTACTTC.

CDR3 amino acids: CASSQQTGGVGTEAFF. CDR3 nucleotide sequence: TGTGCCAGCTCACAACAGACAGGGGGCGTGGGCACTGAAGCTTTCTTT. This chain connects TRBV18 to TRBJ1-1, with TRBD1 identical over 10 bases. V shed 4 bases and J 4 bases; nucleotides not matched to a gene: 9. Per the germline V gene, CDR1 is KGHSH and CDR2 is LQKENI. The CDR3 loop spans 16 amino acids.

The gene calls are TRBV19 and TRBJ1-2; D remains ambiguous. CDR1 is LNHDA, CDR2 SQIVND, per germline (reference sequence). The CDR3 totals 15 residues. The ends were cut back, 3 bases at V and 4 bases at J, with 15 bases in the middle. The CDR3 here is CASSMGYEGLYGYTF. Here the CDR3 DNA reads TGTGCCAGTAGTATGGGGTATGAGGGCCTCTATGGCTACACCTTC.

The chain couples TRBV4-1 to TRBJ2-3; TRBD2 aligns across 13 bases. The V gene end was trimmed by 3 bases and the J gene end by 4 bases; junction bases not matched to a gene: 4. Germline-derived CDR1 and CDR2 are MGHRA and YSYEKL. The CDR3 is 16 amino acids. The CDR3: CASSHTSGGAADTQYF. CDR3 bases: TGCGCCAGCAGCCATACTAGCGGGGGGGCCGCAGATACGCAGTATTTT.